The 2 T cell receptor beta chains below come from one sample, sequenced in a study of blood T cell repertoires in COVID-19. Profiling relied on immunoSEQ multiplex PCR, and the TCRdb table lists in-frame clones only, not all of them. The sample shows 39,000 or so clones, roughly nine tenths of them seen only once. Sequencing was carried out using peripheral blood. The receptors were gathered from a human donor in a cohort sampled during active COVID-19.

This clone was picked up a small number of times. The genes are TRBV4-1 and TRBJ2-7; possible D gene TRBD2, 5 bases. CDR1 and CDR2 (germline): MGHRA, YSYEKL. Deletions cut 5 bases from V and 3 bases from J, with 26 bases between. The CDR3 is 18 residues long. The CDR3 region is CASSERTLVSAGLYEQYF. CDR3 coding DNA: TGCGCCAGCAGCGAGCGGACCCTGGTATCGGCCGGCCTCTACGAGCAGTACTTC.

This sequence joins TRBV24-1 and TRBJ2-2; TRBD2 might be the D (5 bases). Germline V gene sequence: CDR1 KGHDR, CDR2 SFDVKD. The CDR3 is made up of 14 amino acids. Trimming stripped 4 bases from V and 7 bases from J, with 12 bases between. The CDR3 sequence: CATSEGIRGGELFF. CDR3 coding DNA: TGTGCCACCAGTGAGGGTATCCGGGGCGGGGAGCTGTTTTTT.